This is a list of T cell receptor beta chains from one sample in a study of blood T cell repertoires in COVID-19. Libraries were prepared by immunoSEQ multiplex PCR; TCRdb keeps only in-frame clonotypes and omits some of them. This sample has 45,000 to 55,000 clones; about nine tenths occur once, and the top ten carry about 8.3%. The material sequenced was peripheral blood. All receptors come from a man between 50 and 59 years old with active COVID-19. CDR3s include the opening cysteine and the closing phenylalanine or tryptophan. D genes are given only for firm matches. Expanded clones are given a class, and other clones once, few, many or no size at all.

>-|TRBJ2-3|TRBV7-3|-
TGTGCCAGCAGCTCCCGACTTCCAGATACGCAGTATTTT
CASSSRLPDTQYF
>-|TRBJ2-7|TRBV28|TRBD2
TGTGCCACCTGGGATAGCGGGGGGGCTAACGAGCAGTACTTC
CATWDSGGANEQYF
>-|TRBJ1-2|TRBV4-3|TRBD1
TGCGCCAGCAGCCCGGGACAGATGAACTATGGCTACACCTTC
CASSPGQMNYGYTF
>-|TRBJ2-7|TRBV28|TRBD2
TGTGCCAGCGTTGGGGGGGGGATCAAGTACGAGCAGTACTTC
CASVGGGIKYEQYF
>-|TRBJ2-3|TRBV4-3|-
TGCGCCAGCAGCCGAAGAGCCGACTTCTCGGGGGATACGCAGTATTTT
CASSRRADFSGDTQYF
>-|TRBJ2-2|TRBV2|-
TGTGCCAGCAGCCCGCTCGGTTCCTGGAGGCTGTTTTTT
CASSPLGSWRLFF
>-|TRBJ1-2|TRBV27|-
TGTGCCAGCAGTTCAGTTCGAAGTTCTGGCTACACCTTC
CASSSVRSSGYTF
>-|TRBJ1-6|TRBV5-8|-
TGTGCCAGCAGCGACCGACAGAGCCATAATTCACCCCTCCACTTT
CASSDRQSHNSPLHF
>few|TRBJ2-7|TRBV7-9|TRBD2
TGTGCCAGCAGCTTATACGACTCGGGGGGCTACGAGCAGTACTTC
CASSLYDSGGYEQYF
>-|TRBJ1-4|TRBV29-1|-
TGCAGCGTCAAAAATGAAAAACTGTTTTTT
CSVKNEKLFF
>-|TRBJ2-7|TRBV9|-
TGTGCCAGCAGCGTAGGGGCGGGGCCAGCCGAGCAGTACTTC
CASSVGAGPAEQYF
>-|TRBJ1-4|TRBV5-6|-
TGTGCCAGCAGTACTGACAGCCAGAGAACTAATGAAAAACTGTTTTTT
CASSTDSQRTNEKLFF
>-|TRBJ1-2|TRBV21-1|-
TGTGCCAGCAGCAAAGGTAACAGGGTGGACACCTTC
CASSKGNRVDTF
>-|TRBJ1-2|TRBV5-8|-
TGTGCCAGCAGCTTCTCCGGCGGGTATGGCTACACCTTC
CASSFSGGYGYTF
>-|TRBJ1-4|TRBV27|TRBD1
TGTGCCAGCAGCCCCTCCGGGACAGGGAGTGAAAAACTGTTTTTT
CASSPSGTGSEKLFF
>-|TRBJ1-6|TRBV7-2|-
TGTGCCAGCAGCTTAGCAGGGGTTAGGGATTCACCCCTCCACTTT
CASSLAGVRDSPLHF
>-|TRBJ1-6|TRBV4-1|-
TGCGCCAGCAGCCAAACACAGGGTTCCTATAATTCACCCCTCCACTTT
CASSQTQGSYNSPLHF
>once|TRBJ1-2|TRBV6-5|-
TGTGCCAGCAGTCCTGACAGCAACTATGGCTACACCTTC
CASSPDSNYGYTF
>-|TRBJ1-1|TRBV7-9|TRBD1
TGTGCCAGCAGCTTAAAGGGACAGGGCTCTGAAGCTTTCTTT
CASSLKGQGSEAFF
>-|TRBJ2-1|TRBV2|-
TGTGCCAGCAGTGGCGACAGTAAGGAGGGTGAGCAGTTCTTC
CASSGDSKEGEQFF
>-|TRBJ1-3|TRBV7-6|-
TGTGCCAGCAGCTTAGTATACCAGGGTGGTTCTGGAAACACCATATATTTT
CASSLVYQGGSGNTIYF
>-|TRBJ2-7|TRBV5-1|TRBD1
TGCGCCAGCAGCCGTGGGGGGACAGGGAAAGACGAGCAGTACTTC
CASSRGGTGKDEQYF
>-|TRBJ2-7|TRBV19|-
TGTGCCAGTAGTCCCGCGCGGCGGTACGAGCAGTACTTC
CASSPARRYEQYF
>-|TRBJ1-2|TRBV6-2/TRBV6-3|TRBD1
TGTGCCAGCAGTTACGCAGACAGGGGGAACTATGGCTACACCTTC
CASSYADRGNYGYTF
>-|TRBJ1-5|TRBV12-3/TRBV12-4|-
TGTGCCAGCAGTAGACGGGAAAATCAGCCCCAGCATTTT
CASSRRENQPQHF
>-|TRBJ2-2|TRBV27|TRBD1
TGTGCCAGCAGTCCTAGGACAGGGGGTCTCGGGGAGCTGTTTTTT
CASSPRTGGLGELFF
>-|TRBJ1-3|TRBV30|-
TGTGCCTGGAGTGTACTCCAGGGCCTCTCTGGAAACACCATATATTTT
CAWSVLQGLSGNTIYF
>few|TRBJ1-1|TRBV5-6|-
TGTGCCAGCAGCTCCCTGTACCACAGGGAGGGGGGAGAAGCTTTCTTT
CASSSLYHREGGEAFF